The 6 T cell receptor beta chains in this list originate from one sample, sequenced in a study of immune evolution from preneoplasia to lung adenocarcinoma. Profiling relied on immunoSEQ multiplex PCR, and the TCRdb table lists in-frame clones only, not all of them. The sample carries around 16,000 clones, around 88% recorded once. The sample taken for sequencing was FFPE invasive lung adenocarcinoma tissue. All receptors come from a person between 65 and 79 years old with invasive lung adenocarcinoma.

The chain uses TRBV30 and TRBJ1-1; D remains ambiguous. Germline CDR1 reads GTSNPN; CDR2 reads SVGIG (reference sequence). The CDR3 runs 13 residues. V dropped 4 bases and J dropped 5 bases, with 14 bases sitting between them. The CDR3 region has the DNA TGTGCCTGGAACGCCGACCTCGGGACTGAAGCTTTCTTT. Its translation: CAWNADLGTEAFF.

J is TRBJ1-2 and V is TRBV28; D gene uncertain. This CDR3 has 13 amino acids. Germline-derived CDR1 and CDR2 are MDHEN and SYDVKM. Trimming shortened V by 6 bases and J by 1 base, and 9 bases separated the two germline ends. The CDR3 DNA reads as TGTGCCAGCAGCCTAGGGTTTAACTATGGCTACACCTTC. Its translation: CASSLGFNYGYTF.

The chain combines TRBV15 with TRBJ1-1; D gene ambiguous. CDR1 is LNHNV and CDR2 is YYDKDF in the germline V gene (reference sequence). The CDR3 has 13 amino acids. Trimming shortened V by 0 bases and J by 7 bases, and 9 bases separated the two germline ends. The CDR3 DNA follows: TGTGCCACCAGCAGAGATATGAGTTATGAAGCTTTCTTT. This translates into CATSRDMSYEAFF.

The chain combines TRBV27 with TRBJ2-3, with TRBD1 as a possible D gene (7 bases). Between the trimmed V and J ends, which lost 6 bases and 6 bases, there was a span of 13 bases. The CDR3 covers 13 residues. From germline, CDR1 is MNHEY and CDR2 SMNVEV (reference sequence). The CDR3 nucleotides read TGTGCCAGCAGGGTGACAGGGAGGGATACGCAGTATTTT. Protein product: CASRVTGRDTQYF.

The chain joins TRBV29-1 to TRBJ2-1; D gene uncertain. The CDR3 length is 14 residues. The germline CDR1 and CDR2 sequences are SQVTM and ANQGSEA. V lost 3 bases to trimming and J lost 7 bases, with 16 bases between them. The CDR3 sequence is CSVDRNRLKNEQFF. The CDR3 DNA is TGCAGCGTTGACCGGAATAGGTTAAAGAATGAGCAGTTCTTC.

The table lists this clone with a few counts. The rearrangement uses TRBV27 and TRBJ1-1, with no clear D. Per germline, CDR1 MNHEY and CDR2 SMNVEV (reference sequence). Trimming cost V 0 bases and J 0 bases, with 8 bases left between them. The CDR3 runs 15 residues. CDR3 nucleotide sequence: TGTGCCAGCAGTTTATCCGCACAGCTGAACACTGAAGCTTTCTTT. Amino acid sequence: CASSLSAQLNTEAFF.